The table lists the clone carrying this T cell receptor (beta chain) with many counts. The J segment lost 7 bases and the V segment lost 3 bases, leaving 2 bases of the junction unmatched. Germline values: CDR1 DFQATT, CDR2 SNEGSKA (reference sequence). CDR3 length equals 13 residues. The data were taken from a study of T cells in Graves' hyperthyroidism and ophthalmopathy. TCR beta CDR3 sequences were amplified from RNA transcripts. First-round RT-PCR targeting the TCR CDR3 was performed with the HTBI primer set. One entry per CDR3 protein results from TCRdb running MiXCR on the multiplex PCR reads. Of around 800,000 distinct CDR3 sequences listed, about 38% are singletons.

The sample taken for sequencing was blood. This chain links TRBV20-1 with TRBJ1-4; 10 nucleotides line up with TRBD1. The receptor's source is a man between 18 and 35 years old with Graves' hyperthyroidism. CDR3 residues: CSARRDRGEKLFF. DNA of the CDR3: TGCAGTGCTAGGAGGGACAGGGGTGAAAAACTGTTTTTT.